This T cell receptor (beta chain) derives from a study of PD-L1 blockade in urothelial cancer. Study summary: Male sex and bladder-origin urothelial cancer characterized about 85% of the 29 patients.

Overall study results and limits: Sub-median blood TCR clonality before treatment predicted longer survival.

The study enrolled patients with locally advanced or metastatic urothelial carcinoma. TCRdb's table, derived via immunoSEQ multiplex PCR, lists solely in-frame clones and lacks some. This table holds fewer than 25,000 clones, roughly 85% found once. Germline V gene sequence: CDR1 SGHNT, CDR2 YYREEE (reference sequence). J lost 8 bases, V lost 1 base, and 2 bases had no gene match. The CDR3 consists of 12 residues. Remarks on this clone: Its antigen remains unidentified.

The chain combines TRBV5-4 with TRBJ1-1; the match to TRBD1 covers 7 bases. Specimen: PBMCs, collected around atezolizumab (anti-PD-L1) treatment. This clonotype was sampled from a man aged 50-59 years with urothelial cancer. The CDR3 DNA sequence: TGTGCCAGCAGCTTGCCGGGACAGGAAGCTTTCTTT. Encoded protein: CASSLPGQEAFF.